This T cell receptor (beta chain) was documented in a study of low-dose radiotherapy and immunotherapy resistance in tumors. Overall study: Cohort 2 received 1 Gy per fraction every two weeks, totaling 13 Gy over 26 weeks. Patients took aspirin (300 mg orally, daily) for four cycles beginning at cycle 1 day 1.

This sample's time point: before trial treatment. This clonotype was observed many times. Alpha- and beta-chain coverage of first-strand cDNA came from TRAV- and TRBV-specific primers. The PCR that amplified TCRs ran for around 20 cycles, relying on a constant-region primer and a V-primer adapter. Using its own MiXCR run on the reads, TCRdb lists one record per CDR3 protein. Counted here are fewer than 90,000 distinct CDR3 sequences, 18% occurring once; the ten biggest clones make up about 5.9%. The CDR3 extends over 16 amino acids. J was trimmed by 3 bases and V by 7 bases; bases with no gene match: 12. CDR1 and CDR2 from the germline V gene are SGHAT and FQNNGV.

Source: PBMCs, taken before treatment. The rearrangement joins TRBV11-2 to TRBJ2-3, with 8 nucleotides matching TRBD2. The sequence derives from a male donor with prostate cancer. The CDR3, as DNA: TGTGCCAGCAACCGAAGAGGGCGGGAGGAGACAGATACGCAGTATTTT. This gives the protein CASNRRGREETDTQYF. The full variable domain, its missing parts supplied by reference TRBV11-2 and TRBJ2-3, is EAGVAQSPRYKIIEKRQSVAFWCNPISGHATLYWYQQILGQGPKLLIQFQNNGVVDDSQLPKDRFSAERLKGVDSTLKIQPAKLEDSAVYLCASNRRGREETDTQYFGPGTRLTVL.